The source of this T cell receptor beta chain is a study of blood T cells in healthy people across ages. Study-wide results and caveats: CMV status of donors was not determined, possibly confounding expanded clonotype changes.

Worth noting for this clonotype: Its target is not known.

CDR1 is SQVTM and CDR2 is ANQGSEA in the germline V gene. V shed 4 bases and J 2 bases; nucleotides not matched to a gene: 6. CDR3 length: 14 residues. PCR was performed a second time for roughly 7 to 12 cycles using a sample-barcoded 5' primer and a J-beta primer mix. In TCRdb, the 5' RACE reads were re-called with MiXCR into one record per CDR3 protein. The data contain 1.5 million to 2 million distinct CDR3 sequences, roughly 28% of them singletons. The chain uses TRBV29-1 and TRBJ2-3; 7 nucleotides line up with TRBD1. The source of this sequence is a woman aged 25-40 years in good health. The specimen sequenced was blood. CDR3 residues: CSVADRTYTDTQYF. The CDR3 DNA sequence: TGCAGCGTTGCGGACAGGACCTACACAGATACGCAGTATTTT.